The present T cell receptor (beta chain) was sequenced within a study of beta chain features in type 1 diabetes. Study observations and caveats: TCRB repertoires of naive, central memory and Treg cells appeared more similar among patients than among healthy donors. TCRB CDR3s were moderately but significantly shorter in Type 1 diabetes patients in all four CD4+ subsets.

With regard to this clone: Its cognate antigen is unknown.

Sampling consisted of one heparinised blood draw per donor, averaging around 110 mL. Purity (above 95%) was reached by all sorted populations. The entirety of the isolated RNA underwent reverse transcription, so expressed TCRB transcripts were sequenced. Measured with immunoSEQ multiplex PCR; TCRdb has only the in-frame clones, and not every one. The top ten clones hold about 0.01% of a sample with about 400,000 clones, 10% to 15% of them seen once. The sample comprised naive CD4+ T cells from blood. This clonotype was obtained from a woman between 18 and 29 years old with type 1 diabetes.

CDR3 residues: CSGTGQMNTEAFF. The CDR3 coding sequence is TGCAGCGGGACGGGACAGATGAACACTGAAGCTTTCTTT. The J gene is TRBJ1-1, the V gene TRBV29-1; 7 bases fit TRBD1. The ends lost 7 bases at V and 0 bases at J; junction bases unmatched: 5. The CDR3 sequence is 13 residues long. Germline V gene data show CDR1 as SQVTM and CDR2 as ANQGSEA.